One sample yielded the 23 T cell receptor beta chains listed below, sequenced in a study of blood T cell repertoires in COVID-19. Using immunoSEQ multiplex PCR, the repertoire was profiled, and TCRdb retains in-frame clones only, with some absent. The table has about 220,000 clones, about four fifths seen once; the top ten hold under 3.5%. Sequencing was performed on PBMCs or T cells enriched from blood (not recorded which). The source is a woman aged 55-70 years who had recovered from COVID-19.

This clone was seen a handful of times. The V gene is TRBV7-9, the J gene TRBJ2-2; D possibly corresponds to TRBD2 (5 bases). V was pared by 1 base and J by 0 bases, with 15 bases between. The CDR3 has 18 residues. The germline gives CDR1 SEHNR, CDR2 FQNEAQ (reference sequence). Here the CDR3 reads CASSLDFPGRSNTGELFF. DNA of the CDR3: TGTGCCAGCAGCTTAGACTTTCCTGGGAGATCGAACACCGGGGAGCTGTTTTTT. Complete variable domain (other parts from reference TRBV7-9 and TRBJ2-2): DTGVSQNPRHKITKRGQNVTFRCDPISEHNRLYWYRQTLGQGPEFLTYFQNEAQLEKSRLLSDRFSAERPKGSFSTLEIQRTEQGDSAMYLCASSLDFPGRSNTGELFFGEGSRLTVL.

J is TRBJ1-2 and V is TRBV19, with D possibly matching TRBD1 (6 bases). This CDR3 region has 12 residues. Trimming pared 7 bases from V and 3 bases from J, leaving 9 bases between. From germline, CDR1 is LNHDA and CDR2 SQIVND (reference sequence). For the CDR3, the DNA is TGTGCCAGTACAGGGGCACACTATGGCTACACCTTC. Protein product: CASTGAHYGYTF. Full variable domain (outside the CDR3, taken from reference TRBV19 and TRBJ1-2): DGGITQSPKYLFRKEGQNVTLSCEQNLNHDAMYWYRQDPGQGLRLIYYSQIVNDFQKGDIAEGYSVSREKKESFPLTVTSAQKNPTAFYLCASTGAHYGYTFGSGTRLTVV.

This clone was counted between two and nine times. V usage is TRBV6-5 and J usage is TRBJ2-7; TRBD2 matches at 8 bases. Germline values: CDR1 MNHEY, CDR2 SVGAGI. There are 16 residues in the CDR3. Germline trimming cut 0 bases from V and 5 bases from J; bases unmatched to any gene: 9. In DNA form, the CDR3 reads TGTGCCAGCAGTTACTCCGGCGGGAGGTATGGCGACGAGCAGTACTTC. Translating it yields CASSYSGGRYGDEQYF.

DNA of the CDR3: TGTGCCAGCAGCTCCTCGGCGGGGAACCCCCCTGGGGCCAACGTCCTGACTTTC. This gives the protein CASSSSAGNPPGANVLTF. V and J are TRBV11-2 and TRBJ2-6; possibly TRBD2 for D (6 bases). Trimming pared 4 bases from V and 2 bases from J, leaving 18 bases between. Germline values: CDR1 SGHAT, CDR2 FQNNGV. The CDR3 loop spans 18 amino acids.

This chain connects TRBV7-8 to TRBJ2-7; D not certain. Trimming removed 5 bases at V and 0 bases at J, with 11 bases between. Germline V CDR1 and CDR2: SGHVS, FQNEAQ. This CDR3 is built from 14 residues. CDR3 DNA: TGTGCCAGCAGCCACCCCGGGTCCTCCTACGAGCAGTACTTC. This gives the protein CASSHPGSSYEQYF.

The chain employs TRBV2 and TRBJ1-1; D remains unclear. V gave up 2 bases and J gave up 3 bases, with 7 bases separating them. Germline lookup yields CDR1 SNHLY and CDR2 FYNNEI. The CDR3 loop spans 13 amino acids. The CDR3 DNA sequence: TGTGCCAGCAGTGAAACGGGATACACTGAAGCTTTCTTT. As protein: CASSETGYTEAFF.

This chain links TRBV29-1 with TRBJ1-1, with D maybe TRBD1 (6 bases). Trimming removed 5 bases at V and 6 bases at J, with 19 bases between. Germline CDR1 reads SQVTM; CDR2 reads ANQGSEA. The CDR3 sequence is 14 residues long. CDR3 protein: CSVQKGVEGAEAFF. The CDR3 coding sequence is TGCAGCGTTCAAAAGGGAGTAGAGGGGGCTGAAGCTTTCTTT.

In nucleotides, the CDR3 is TGTGCCACCAGTGATCCATCCCGGGACAGAGCAGATGAGCAGTTCTTC. It specifies CATSDPSRDRADEQFF. The chain couples TRBV24-1 to TRBJ2-1; 7 positions agree with TRBD1. This CDR3 contains 16 residues. Germline values: CDR1 KGHDR, CDR2 SFDVKD. The V and J ends lost 3 bases and 8 bases, in that order; junction bases with no gene match: 12.

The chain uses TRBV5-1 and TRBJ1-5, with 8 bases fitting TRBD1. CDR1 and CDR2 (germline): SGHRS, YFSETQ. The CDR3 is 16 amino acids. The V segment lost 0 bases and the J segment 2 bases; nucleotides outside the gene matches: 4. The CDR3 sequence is CASSLAGGSGNQPQHF. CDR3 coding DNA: TGCGCCAGCAGCTTGGCAGGGGGCAGCGGCAATCAGCCCCAGCATTTT.

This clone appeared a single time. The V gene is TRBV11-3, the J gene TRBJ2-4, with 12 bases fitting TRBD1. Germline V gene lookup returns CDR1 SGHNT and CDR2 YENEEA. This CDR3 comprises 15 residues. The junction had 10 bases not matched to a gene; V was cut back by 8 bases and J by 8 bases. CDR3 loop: CASATGTGGRDIQYF. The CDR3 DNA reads TGTGCCAGCGCCACCGGGACAGGGGGCCGGGACATTCAGTACTTC.

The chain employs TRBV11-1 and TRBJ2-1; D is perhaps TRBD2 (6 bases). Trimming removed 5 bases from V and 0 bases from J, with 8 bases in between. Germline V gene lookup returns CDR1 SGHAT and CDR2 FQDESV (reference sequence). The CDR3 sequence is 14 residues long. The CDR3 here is CASSRDFSYNEQFF. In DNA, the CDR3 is TGTGCCAGCAGCAGGGACTTCTCCTACAATGAGCAGTTCTTC.

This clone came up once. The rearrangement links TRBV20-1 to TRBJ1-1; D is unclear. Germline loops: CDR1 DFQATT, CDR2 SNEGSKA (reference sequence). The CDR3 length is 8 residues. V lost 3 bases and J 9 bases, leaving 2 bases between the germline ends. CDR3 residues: CSASKAFF. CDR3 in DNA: TGCAGTGCTAGCAAAGCTTTCTTT.

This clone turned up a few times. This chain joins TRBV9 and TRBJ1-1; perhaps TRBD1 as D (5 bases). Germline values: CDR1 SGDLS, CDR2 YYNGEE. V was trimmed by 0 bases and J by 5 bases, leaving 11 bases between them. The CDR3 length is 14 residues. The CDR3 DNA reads TGTGCCAGCAGCGTAGCTCCGGGGGGTACTGAAGCTTTCTTT. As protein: CASSVAPGGTEAFF.

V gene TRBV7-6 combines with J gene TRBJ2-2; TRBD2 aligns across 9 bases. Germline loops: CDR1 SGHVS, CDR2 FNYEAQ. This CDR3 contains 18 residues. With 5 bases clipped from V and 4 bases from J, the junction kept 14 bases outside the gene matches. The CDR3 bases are TGTGCCAGCAGCCCAATCGTAGCGGGGGCGATTGGCACCGGGGAGCTGTTTTTT. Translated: CASSPIVAGAIGTGELFF.

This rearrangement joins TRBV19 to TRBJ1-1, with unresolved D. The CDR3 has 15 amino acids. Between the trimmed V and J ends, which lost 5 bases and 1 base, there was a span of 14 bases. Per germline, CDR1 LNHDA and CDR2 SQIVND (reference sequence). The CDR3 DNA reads TGTGCCAGTAGTGCCTTCAACCTAGGGAACACTGAAGCTTTCTTT. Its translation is CASSAFNLGNTEAFF.

The CDR3 DNA follows: TGTGCCAGTAGTATAGCCGGGGAGAGCACTGAAGCTTTCTTT. The encoded protein is CASSIAGESTEAFF. The chain has TRBV19 and TRBJ1-1; no firm D call. The germline CDR1 and CDR2 sequences are LNHDA and SQIVND (reference sequence). Trimming took 1 base from V and 4 from J, leaving 10 bases between them. CDR3 length equals 14 residues.

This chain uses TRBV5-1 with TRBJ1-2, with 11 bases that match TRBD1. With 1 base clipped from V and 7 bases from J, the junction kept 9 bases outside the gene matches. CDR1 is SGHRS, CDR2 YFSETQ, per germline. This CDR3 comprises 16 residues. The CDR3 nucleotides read TGCGCCAGCAGCTTGAATGGGGACAGGGGGTCGCGTGGCTACACCTTC. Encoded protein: CASSLNGDRGSRGYTF.

The chain's CDR3 is CASSRQGARQETQYF. CDR3 nucleotide sequence: TGTGCCAGTAGCAGACAGGGGGCGCGGCAAGAGACCCAGTACTTC. The V gene is TRBV19, the J gene TRBJ2-5, with TRBD1 matching 10 bases. CDR1 and CDR2 (germline): LNHDA, SQIVND (reference sequence). The CDR3 totals 15 residues. The trim removed 6 bases at V and 2 bases at J, leaving 6 bases unmatched.

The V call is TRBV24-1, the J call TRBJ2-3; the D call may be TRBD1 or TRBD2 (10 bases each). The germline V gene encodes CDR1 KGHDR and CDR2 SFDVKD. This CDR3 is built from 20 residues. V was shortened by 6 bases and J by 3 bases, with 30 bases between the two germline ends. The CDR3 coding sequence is TGTGCCACCAGTCCCGACAGGGGGCTAGCGGGAGTTCAGGAGACAGATACGCAGTATTTT. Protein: CATSPDRGLAGVQETDTQYF.

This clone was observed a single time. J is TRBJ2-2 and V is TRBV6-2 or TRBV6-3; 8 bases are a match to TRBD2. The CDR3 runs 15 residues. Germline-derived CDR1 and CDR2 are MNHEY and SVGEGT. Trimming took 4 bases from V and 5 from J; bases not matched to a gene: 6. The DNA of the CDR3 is TGTGCCAGCAGTTGGACCGGGACTAGTACCGGGGAGCTGTTTTTT. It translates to CASSWTGTSTGELFF.

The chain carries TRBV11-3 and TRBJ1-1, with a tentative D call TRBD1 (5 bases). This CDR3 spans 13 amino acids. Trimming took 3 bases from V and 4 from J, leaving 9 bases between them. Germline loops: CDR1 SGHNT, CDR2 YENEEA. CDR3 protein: CASSLSRGTEAFF. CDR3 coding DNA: TGTGCCAGCAGCTTGAGTAGGGGCACTGAAGCTTTCTTT.

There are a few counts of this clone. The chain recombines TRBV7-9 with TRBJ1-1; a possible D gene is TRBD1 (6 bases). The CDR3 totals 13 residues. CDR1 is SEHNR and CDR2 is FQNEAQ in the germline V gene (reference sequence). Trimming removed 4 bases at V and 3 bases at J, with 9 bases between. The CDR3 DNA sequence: TGTGCCAGCAGCTCACAGGGATACACTGAAGCTTTCTTT. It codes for CASSSQGYTEAFF.

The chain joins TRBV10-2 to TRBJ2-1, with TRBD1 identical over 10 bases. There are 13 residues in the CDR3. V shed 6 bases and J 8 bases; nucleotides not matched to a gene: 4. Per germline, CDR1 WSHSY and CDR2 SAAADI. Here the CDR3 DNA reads TGCGCCAGCAGGGGACAGGGGTTGGATGAGCAGTTCTTC. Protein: CASRGQGLDEQFF.